What follows describes a single TCR beta chain. There are 12 residues in the CDR3. The germline V gene has CDR1 MNHNY and CDR2 SVGAGI (reference sequence). Trimming took off 2 bases at V and 6 bases at J, with 7 bases between the two ends. The assay was immunoSEQ multiplex PCR, and TCRdb's table has in-frame clones only and misses some. The repertoire has about 130,000 clones, 80% to 90% of them found once; the top ten carry 3% to 4%. The data are from a study of cytotoxic CD8 clonotypes in ibrutinib-treated CLL. This chain uses TRBV6-6 with TRBJ1-1; D is undetermined. The sample in question was PBMCs, obtained after 24 months of ibrutinib treatment. The receptor comes from a human donor with chronic lymphocytic leukemia. The chain's CDR3 is CASSYPPSEAFF. CDR3 DNA: TGTGCCAGCAGTTACCCACCCTCTGAAGCTTTCTTT.